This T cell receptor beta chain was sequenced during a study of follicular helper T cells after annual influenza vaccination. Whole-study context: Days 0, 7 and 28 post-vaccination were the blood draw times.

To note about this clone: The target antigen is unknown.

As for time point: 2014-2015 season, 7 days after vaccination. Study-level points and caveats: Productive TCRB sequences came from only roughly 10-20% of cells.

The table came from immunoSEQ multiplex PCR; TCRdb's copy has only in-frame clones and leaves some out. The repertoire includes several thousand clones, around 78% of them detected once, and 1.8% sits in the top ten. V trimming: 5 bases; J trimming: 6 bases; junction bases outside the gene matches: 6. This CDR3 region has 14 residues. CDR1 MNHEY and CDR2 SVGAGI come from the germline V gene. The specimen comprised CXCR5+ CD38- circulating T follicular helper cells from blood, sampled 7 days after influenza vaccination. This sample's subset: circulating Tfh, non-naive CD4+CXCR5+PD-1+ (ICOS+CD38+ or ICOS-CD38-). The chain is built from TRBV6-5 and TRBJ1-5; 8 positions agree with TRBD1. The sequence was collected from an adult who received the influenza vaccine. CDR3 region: CASSEHRGGQPQHF. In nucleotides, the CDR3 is TGTGCCAGCAGTGAACACAGGGGGGGTCAGCCCCAGCATTTT.